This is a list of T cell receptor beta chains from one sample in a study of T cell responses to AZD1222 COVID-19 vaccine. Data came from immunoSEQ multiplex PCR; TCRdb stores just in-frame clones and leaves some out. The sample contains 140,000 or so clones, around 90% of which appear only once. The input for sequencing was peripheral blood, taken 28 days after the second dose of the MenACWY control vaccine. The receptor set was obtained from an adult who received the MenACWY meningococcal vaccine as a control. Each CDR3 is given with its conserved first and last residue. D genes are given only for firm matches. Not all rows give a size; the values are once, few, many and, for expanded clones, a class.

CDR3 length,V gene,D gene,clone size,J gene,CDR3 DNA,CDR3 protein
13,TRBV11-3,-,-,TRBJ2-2,TGTGCCAGCAGCTTAGCCGAGACCGGGGAGCTGTTTTTT,CASSLAETGELFF
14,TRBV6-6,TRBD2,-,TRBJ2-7,TGTGCCAGCACCCTACGCGGGGGATCGGACGAGCAGTACTTC,CASTLRGGSDEQYF
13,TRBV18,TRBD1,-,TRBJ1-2,TGTGCCAGCTCACCAGGGACAGGGCATGGCTACACCTTC,CASSPGTGHGYTF
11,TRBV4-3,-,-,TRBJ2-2,TGCGCCAGCAGAGGCACCGGGGAGCTGTTTTTT,CASRGTGELFF
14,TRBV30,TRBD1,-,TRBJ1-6,TGTGCCTGGAGCCTAGACAGGGGGAATTCACCCCTCCACTTT,CAWSLDRGNSPLHF
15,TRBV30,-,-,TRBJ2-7,TGTGCCTGGAGTGTACCGTTGACGGTTTGGTACGAGCAGTACTTC,CAWSVPLTVWYEQYF
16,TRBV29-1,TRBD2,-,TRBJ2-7,TGCAGCGTTGAAACCCTAGCGGGAGGGTTTGCCTACGAGCAGTACTTC,CSVETLAGGFAYEQYF
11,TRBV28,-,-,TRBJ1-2,TGTGCCAGCGGGGGAATCTATGGCTACACCTTC,CASGGIYGYTF
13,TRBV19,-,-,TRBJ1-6,TGTGCCAGTAGCACAGGGTACGATTCACCCCTCCACTTT,CASSTGYDSPLHF
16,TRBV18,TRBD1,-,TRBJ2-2,TGTGCCAGCTCACCAATGCACAGGGGGAACACCGGGGAGCTGTTTTTT,CASSPMHRGNTGELFF
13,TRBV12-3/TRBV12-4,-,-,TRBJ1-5,TGTGCCAGCAGTTTAGTGGGGACTCAGCCCCAGCATTTT,CASSLVGTQPQHF
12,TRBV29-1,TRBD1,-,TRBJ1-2,TGCAGCGTTACCATTACAGGGGACGGCTACACCTTC,CSVTITGDGYTF
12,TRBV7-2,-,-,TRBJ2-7,TGTGCCAGCAGCTCCCAGGGTTACGAGCAGTACTTC,CASSSQGYEQYF
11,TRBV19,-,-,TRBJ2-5,TGTGCCAGTAGAGGAGGGGAGACCCAGTACTTC,CASRGGETQYF
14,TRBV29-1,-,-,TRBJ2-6,TGCAGCGTGACCTTAGAAGCTGGGGCCAACGTCCTGACTTTC,CSVTLEAGANVLTF
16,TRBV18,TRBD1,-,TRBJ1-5,TGTGCCAGCTCACCGGGGACAGGGGGTCTCGGTCAGCCCCAGCATTTT,CASSPGTGGLGQPQHF
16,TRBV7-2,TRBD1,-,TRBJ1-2,TGTGCCAGCAGCCAACTTCGGACAGGGCGATCGTATGGCTACACCTTC,CASSQLRTGRSYGYTF
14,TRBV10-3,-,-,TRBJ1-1,TGTGCCATCAGTGTCCCAGGGTCGAACACTGAAGCTTTCTTT,CAISVPGSNTEAFF
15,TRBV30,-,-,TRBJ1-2,TGTGCCTGGAGGGCAGGGGATCGAGCTAACTATGGCTACACCTTC,CAWRAGDRANYGYTF
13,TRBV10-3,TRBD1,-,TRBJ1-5,TGTGCCATCAGGGACAGGGACAATCAGCCCCAGCATTTT,CAIRDRDNQPQHF
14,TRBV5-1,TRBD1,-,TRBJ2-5,TGCGCCAGCAGCCAGGACAGGGACCAAGAGACCCAGTACTTC,CASSQDRDQETQYF
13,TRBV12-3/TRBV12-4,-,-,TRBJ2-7,TGTGCCAGCAGCCAGGGGCTTCCCTACGAGCAGTACTTC,CASSQGLPYEQYF
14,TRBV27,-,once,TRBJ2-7,TGTGCCAGCAGTACCGGTCTCGGTGCCTACGAGCAGTACTTC,CASSTGLGAYEQYF
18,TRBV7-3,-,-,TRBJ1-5,TGTGCCAGCAGCTTCAGCCAGGGCTTGATCCTTAGCAATCAGCCCCAGCATTTT,CASSFSQGLILSNQPQHF
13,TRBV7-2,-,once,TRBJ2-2,TGTGCCAGCAGCTTAGTAATCTCCGGGGAGCTGTTTTTT,CASSLVISGELFF
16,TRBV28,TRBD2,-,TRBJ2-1,TGTGCCAGCAGCAGCCATACTAGCGGAGCTAACAATGAGCAGTTCTTC,CASSSHTSGANNEQFF
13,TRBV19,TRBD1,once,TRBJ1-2,TGTGCCAGTAGTACAAGGGACAGCTATGGCTACACCTTC,CASSTRDSYGYTF
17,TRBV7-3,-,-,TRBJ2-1,TGTGCCAGCAGCCCGATAACCGACCCGAGCTCCTACAATGAGCAGTTCTTC,CASSPITDPSSYNEQFF
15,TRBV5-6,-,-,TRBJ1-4,TGTGCCAGCAGCTTGGTATCGCAGGGGAGAGAAAAACTGTTTTTT,CASSLVSQGREKLFF
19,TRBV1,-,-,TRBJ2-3,TGCACCAGCACCAAACGGGGGCTAGCGGGGGGTCAAAGCACAGATACGCAGTATTTT,CTSTKRGLAGGQSTDTQYF
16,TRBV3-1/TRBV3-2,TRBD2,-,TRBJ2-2,TGTGCCAGCAGCGATCTAGCGGGGGTCCCCACCGGGGAGCTGTTTTTT,CASSDLAGVPTGELFF
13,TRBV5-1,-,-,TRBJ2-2,TGCGCCAGCAGCTTGGCCCTTACCGGGGAGCTGTTTTTT,CASSLALTGELFF
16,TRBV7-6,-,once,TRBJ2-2,TGTGCCAGCAGCTTAGGGTCGATGACAGCCACCGGGGAGCTGTTTTTT,CASSLGSMTATGELFF
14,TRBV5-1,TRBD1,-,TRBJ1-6,TGCGCCAGCAGCTTGGGCCAGGGGGATTCACCCCTCCACTTT,CASSLGQGDSPLHF
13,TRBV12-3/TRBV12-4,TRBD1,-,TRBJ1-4,TGTGCCAGCAACGACAGGGGGGGAGAAAAACTGTTTTTT,CASNDRGGEKLFF
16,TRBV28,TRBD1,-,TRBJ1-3,TGTGCCAGCAGACCCGGACAGGGGGACTCTGGAAACACCATATATTTT,CASRPGQGDSGNTIYF
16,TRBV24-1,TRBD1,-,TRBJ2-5,TGTGCCACCAGTGATCCCGGACAGGGGGCGAGGAAGACCCAGTACTTC,CATSDPGQGARKTQYF
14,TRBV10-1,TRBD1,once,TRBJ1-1,TGCGCCAGCCCCCCGGGACAGGGAGGCGGTGGAGCTTTCTTT,CASPPGQGGGGAFF
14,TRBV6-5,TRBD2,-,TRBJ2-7,TGTGCCAGCAGGACCTCGGGGGGGCCCTACGAGCAGTACTTC,CASRTSGGPYEQYF
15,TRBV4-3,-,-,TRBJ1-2,TGCGCCAGCAGCCAAGAGCTGGGGTCTAACTATGGCTACACCTTC,CASSQELGSNYGYTF
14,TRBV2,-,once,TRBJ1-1,TGTGCCAGCAGTGTAGGTCAGGGAGGCACTGAAGCTTTCTTT,CASSVGQGGTEAFF
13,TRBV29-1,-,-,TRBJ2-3,TGCAGCGCCGGGACGGATAGCACAGATACGCAGTATTTT,CSAGTDSTDTQYF
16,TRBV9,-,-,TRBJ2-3,TGTGCCAGCAGCGTAAGCGCGACTTCCCCACCAGATACGCAGTATTTT,CASSVSATSPPDTQYF
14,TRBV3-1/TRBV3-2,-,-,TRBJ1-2,TGTGCCAGCAGCTCGGAGACGATTGGGTATGGCTACACCTTC,CASSSETIGYGYTF
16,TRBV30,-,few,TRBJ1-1,TGTGCCTGGAGTTGGGGCGCCGGCGGGATGAACACTGAAGCTTTCTTT,CAWSWGAGGMNTEAFF
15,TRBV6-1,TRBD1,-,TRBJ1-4,TGTGCCAGCAGTTTATTACAGGGGGAAGGAGAAAAACTGTTTTTT,CASSLLQGEGEKLFF
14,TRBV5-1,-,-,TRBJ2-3,TGCGCCAGCAGCTTCGGACAGCGCACAGATACGCAGTATTTT,CASSFGQRTDTQYF
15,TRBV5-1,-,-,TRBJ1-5,TGCGCCAGCAGCTTGGGGGGTACGAGCAATCAGCCCCAGCATTTT,CASSLGGTSNQPQHF
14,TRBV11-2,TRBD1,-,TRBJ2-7,TGTGCCAGCAGCTTAGGGCAGGGGGCCTACGAGCAGTACTTC,CASSLGQGAYEQYF
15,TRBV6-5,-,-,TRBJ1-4,TGTGCCAGCCGACGGGGGCTTTTTGATAATGAAAAACTGTTTTTT,CASRRGLFDNEKLFF
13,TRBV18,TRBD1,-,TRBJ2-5,TGTGCCAGCTCATCGGACAGGCGGGAGACCCAGTACTTC,CASSSDRRETQYF
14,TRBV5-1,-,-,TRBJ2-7,TGCGCCAGCAGACTAGACAGGACCTCCTACGAGCAGTACTTC,CASRLDRTSYEQYF
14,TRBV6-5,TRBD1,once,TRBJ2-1,TGTGCCAGCATTAGGACAGGGGGGATGCATGAGCAGTTCTTC,CASIRTGGMHEQFF
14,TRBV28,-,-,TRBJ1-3,TGTGCGACTGTGGACAGCTACTCTGGAAACACCATATATTTT,CATVDSYSGNTIYF